There are a few counts of the clone carrying this T cell receptor beta chain. Its specificity is unknown. The data stem from a study of cytomegalovirus exposure and HLA in healthy donors. Notes on the study in general: In a later analysis, first-cohort TCR clusters were found to tend to co-occur in the 120 validation repertoires. Among the CMV-associated chains, a few were confirmed in vitro as specific for CMV antigens. The authors enumerated 180 or so TCR beta chains as linked to cytomegalovirus. Rarity marked most TCR sequences, yet some public TCRs occurred in many donors.

Per germline, CDR1 SEHNR and CDR2 FQNEAQ (reference sequence). The CDR3 extends over 14 amino acids. J gave up 2 bases and V 4 bases, and 5 bases lay outside the gene matches. Only in-frame clones appear in the TCRdb table, and some are missing; sequencing was by immunoSEQ multiplex PCR. The table has some 250,000 clones, about 86% seen once; the top ten hold 0.95% to 1.5%. This TCR derives from a woman aged 25 to 39 in good health and CMV-seropositive. Sequencing was performed on PBMCs. V gene TRBV7-9 combines with J gene TRBJ2-7, with 7 bases identical to TRBD2. The CDR3 spells CASSSASGAYEQYF. CDR3 nucleotides: TGTGCCAGCAGCTCAGCTAGCGGAGCCTACGAGCAGTACTTC.